This T cell receptor beta chain comes out of a study of T cell changes during pregnancy in multiple sclerosis. The ends lost 0 bases at V and 13 bases at J; junction bases unmatched: 18. The CDR3 contains 17 residues. CDR1 LNHDA and CDR2 SQIVND come from the germline V gene (reference sequence). Here immunoSEQ multiplex PCR was the method, and the copy in TCRdb shows in-frame clones only, minus some. Among approximately 100,000 clones listed, 92% were seen once. This clonotype originated in a female donor in good health, enrolled as a control in a pregnancy study. The chain links TRBV19 to TRBJ2-1; 7 bases fit TRBD2. The sample here was peripheral blood, taken after pregnancy. CDR3 loop: CASSIEKTSRLRRDQFF. The CDR3 DNA sequence: TGTGCCAGTAGTATAGAAAAGACTAGCCGACTCAGGCGGGATCAGTTCTTC.